These 19 T cell receptor beta chains came from one sample sequenced in a study of human thymus T cells. The method was immunoSEQ multiplex PCR; TCRdb's version includes in-frame clones alone and lacks a portion of them. The sample includes roughly 86,000 clones, roughly 96% of them seen just once. Thymus pieces cut out during corrective heart surgery were the tissue that was used. The source material was thymus tissue. The receptors were gathered from a boy younger than two with a congenital heart defect but otherwise immunologically healthy.

This clone was detected only once. The chain joins TRBV5-8 to TRBJ2-1; 7 positions match TRBD2. This CDR3 spans 14 amino acids. The V gene's germline CDR1 is SGHTS and CDR2 YDEGEE. V lost 4 bases, J lost 6 bases, and 7 bases stayed unmatched. CDR3 nucleotide sequence: TGTGCCAGCAGCCAGCGGGACCAACTCAATGAGCAGTTCTTC. Amino acid sequence: CASSQRDQLNEQFF.

The rearrangement uses TRBV6-5 and TRBJ1-6; D unresolved. V lost 4 bases, J lost 4 bases, and 14 bases lay in between. The CDR3 has 16 residues. The germline V gene encodes CDR1 MNHEY and CDR2 SVGAGI. The CDR3 reads CASSSSGSLYNSPLHF. CDR3 bases: TGTGCCAGCAGTTCGTCGGGATCCTTATATAATTCACCCCTCCACTTT.

This chain connects TRBV18 to TRBJ1-4, with a tentative D call TRBD1 (6 bases). The germline V and J ends were trimmed by 3 bases and 7 bases, with 18 bases remaining between them. Germline loops: CDR1 KGHSH, CDR2 LQKENI. The CDR3 totals 16 residues. The CDR3 reads CASSPPQGRSGEKLFF. CDR3 DNA sequence: TGTGCCAGCTCACCGCCCCAGGGGCGGTCAGGTGAAAAACTGTTTTTT.

The CDR3 reads CAISESYQWETQYF. The DNA for the CDR3 is TGTGCCATCAGTGAGTCTTATCAATGGGAGACCCAGTACTTC. The chain carries TRBV10-3 and TRBJ2-5, with D unclear. The CDR3 length is 14 residues. CDR1 is ENHRY, CDR2 SYGVKD, per germline. V was clipped by 0 bases and J by 5 bases, with 10 bases between them.

V is TRBV7-2 and J is TRBJ2-1; D gene uncertain. The V and J ends lost 1 base and 10 bases respectively, with 14 bases between them. The germline CDR1 and CDR2 sequences are SGHTA and FQGNSA. This CDR3 spans 14 amino acids. The CDR3 DNA is TGTGCCAGCAGCTTAGTGGGTGGTGGCGAGGAGCAGTTCTTC. This gives the protein CASSLVGGGEEQFF.

This clone showed up just once. V gene TRBV5-4 combines with J gene TRBJ2-7, with unresolved D. CDR3 length equals 14 residues. CDR1 and CDR2 (germline): SGHNT, YYREEE (reference sequence). Trimming shortened V by 3 bases and J by 3 bases, and 13 bases separated the two germline ends. The CDR3: CASSSNLRFYEQYF. In DNA, the CDR3 is TGTGCCAGCAGCTCAAATCTACGGTTCTACGAGCAGTACTTC.

This clone has only one observation. The V and J genes are TRBV5-1 and TRBJ2-7; D might be TRBD2 (6 bases). V was shortened by 4 bases and J by 2 bases, with 25 bases between the two germline ends. The CDR3 covers 18 residues. The germline V gene has CDR1 SGHRS and CDR2 YFSETQ. The CDR3 protein is CASSRRYFGRDAAYEQYF. CDR3 nucleotide sequence: TGCGCCAGCAGCAGACGGTACTTTGGGCGGGACGCCGCCTACGAGCAGTACTTC.

This clone was counted a few times. V usage is TRBV7-2 and J usage is TRBJ1-5; D is ambiguous. Trimming shortened V by 1 base and J by 4 bases, and 8 bases separated the two germline ends. This CDR3 contains 14 residues. CDR1 is SGHTA, CDR2 FQGNSA, per germline. The CDR3 DNA is TGTGCCAGCAGCTTAGGATGGTGGAATCAGCCCCAGCATTTT. The encoded protein is CASSLGWWNQPQHF.

The genes are TRBV5-1 and TRBJ1-4; 12 bases agree with TRBD1. The germline CDR1 and CDR2 sequences are SGHRS and YFSETQ. CDR3 length: 18 amino acids. Germline trimming cut 0 bases from V and 6 bases from J; bases unmatched to any gene: 9. The CDR3 DNA is TGCGCCAGCAGCTTGGACCGGGACAGGGGGCGTTTTCATGAAAAACTGTTTTTT. This gives the protein CASSLDRDRGRFHEKLFF.

The CDR3 nucleotides are TGTGCCAGCAAGGACCCCTACGAGCAGTACTTC. Translated, it gives CASKDPYEQYF. The chain links TRBV7-2 to TRBJ2-7; D call uncertain. The CDR3 runs to 11 residues. The germline V gene has CDR1 SGHTA and CDR2 FQGNSA. Trimming stripped 7 bases from V and 2 bases from J, with 6 bases between.

The chain links TRBV4-2 to TRBJ2-3, with TRBD2 matching 10 bases. The CDR3 has 22 amino acids. Germline V gene data show CDR1 as LGHNA and CDR2 as YNFKEQ. The trim removed 0 bases at V and 0 bases at J, leaving 18 bases unmatched. Here the CDR3 DNA reads TGTGCCAGCAGCCAAGATTATAAGGCAGGTAGCGGGGGGTCCTTTAGCACAGATACGCAGTATTTT. This codes for CASSQDYKAGSGGSFSTDTQYF.

The V and J genes are TRBV11-2 and TRBJ2-2; D uncertain. CDR1 SGHAT and CDR2 FQNNGV come from the germline V gene. V was cut by 5 bases and J by 5 bases, with 24 bases left in between. This CDR3 has 18 residues. In nucleotides, the CDR3 is TGTGCCAGCAGCCCGGGTACGTGGATCGGAAGTGGAACCGGGGAGCTGTTTTTT. Amino acids: CASSPGTWIGSGTGELFF.

The V call is TRBV10-3, the J call TRBJ2-7, with D perhaps TRBD2 (5 bases). This CDR3 spans 14 amino acids. The V end lost 6 bases, the J end lost 9 bases, and 21 bases lay between the germline ends. Germline values: CDR1 ENHRY, CDR2 SYGVKD. The CDR3 DNA follows: TGTGCCATCAGCGCCGGGGAAGGCACCCGGGGGCAGTACTTC. This codes for CAISAGEGTRGQYF.

V and J are TRBV4-3 and TRBJ1-2, with a weak D call TRBD1 (5 bases). Germline V gives CDR1 LGHNA, CDR2 YSLEER. This CDR3 is 18 amino acids long. With 0 bases removed from V and 3 bases from J, the gap between germline ends came to 20 bases. The CDR3 bases are TGCGCCAGCAGCCAAGAGCAGGGTGCTGCCAGGGTGGACTATGGCTACACCTTC. Its translation: CASSQEQGAARVDYGYTF.

The chain is built from TRBV5-6 and TRBJ1-4, with TRBD1 identical over 7 bases. The CDR3 covers 15 residues. Per germline, CDR1 SGHDT and CDR2 YYEEEE. J gave up 8 bases and V 1 base, and 8 bases lay outside the gene matches. The CDR3 DNA is TGTGCCAGCAGCTTGCGGGACAGAACTAGGGAAAAACTGTTTTTT. Translation gives CASSLRDRTREKLFF.

V is TRBV28 and J is TRBJ2-3; D is perhaps TRBD2 (6 bases). Looked up from germline, CDR1 is MDHEN and CDR2 is SYDVKM. The CDR3 is made up of 14 amino acids. The ends were cut back, 11 bases at V and 0 bases at J, with 15 bases in the middle. The CDR3: CAARKEGSTDTQYF. CDR3 nucleotide sequence: TGTGCCGCTCGCAAGGAGGGAAGCACAGATACGCAGTATTTT. Variable domain in full (rest from reference TRBV28 and TRBJ2-3): DVKVTQSSRYLVKRTGEKVFLECVQDMDHENMFWYRQDPGLGLRLIYFSYDVKMKEKGDIPEGYSVSREKKERFSLILESASTNQTSMYLCAARKEGSTDTQYFGPGTRLTVL.

The chain uses TRBV5-1 and TRBJ2-3; 10 bases map to TRBD1. Germline CDR1 reads SGHRS; CDR2 reads YFSETQ. Losses at the gene ends were 3 bases for V and 3 bases for J; bases not matched to a gene: 4. The CDR3 spans 15 residues. Here the CDR3 reads CASSSRQGATDTQYF. For the CDR3, the DNA is TGCGCCAGCAGCTCAAGACAGGGGGCGACAGATACGCAGTATTTT.

This clone occurred once. The chain combines TRBV6-1 with TRBJ2-5, with a weak D call TRBD2 (6 bases). The CDR3 extends over 16 amino acids. Germline V gene data show CDR1 as MNHNS and CDR2 as SASEGT. Trimming took 4 bases from V and 4 from J, leaving 19 bases between them. CDR3 region: CASSAGSRCPGETQYF. The DNA of the CDR3 is TGTGCCAGCAGTGCCGGGAGCAGATGCCCGGGAGAGACCCAGTACTTC.

The chain is built from TRBV7-3 and TRBJ2-3, with unresolved D. Germline lookup yields CDR1 SGHTA and CDR2 FQGTGA. V gave up 8 bases and J gave up 0 bases, with 18 bases separating them. The length of the CDR3 is 16 residues. CDR3: CASSLSGPTSTDTQYF. CDR3 DNA sequence: TGTGCCAGCTCCCTTTCCGGCCCTACGAGCACAGATACGCAGTATTTT.